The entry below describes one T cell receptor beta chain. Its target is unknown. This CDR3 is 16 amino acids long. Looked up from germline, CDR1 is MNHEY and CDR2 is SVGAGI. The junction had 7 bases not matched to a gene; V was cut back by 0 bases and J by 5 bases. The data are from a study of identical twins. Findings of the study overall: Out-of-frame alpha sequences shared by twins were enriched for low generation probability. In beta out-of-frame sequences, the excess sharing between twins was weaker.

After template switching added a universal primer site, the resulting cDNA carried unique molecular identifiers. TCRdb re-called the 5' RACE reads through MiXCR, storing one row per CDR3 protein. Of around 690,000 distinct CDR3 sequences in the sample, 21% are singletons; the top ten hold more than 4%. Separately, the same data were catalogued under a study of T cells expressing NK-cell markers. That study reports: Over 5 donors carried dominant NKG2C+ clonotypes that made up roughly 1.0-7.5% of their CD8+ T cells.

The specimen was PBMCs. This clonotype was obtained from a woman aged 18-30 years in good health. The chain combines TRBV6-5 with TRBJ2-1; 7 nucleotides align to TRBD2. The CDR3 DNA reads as TGTGCCAGCAGTTACTCAGGGCTAGCGGTAAACAATGAGCAGTTCTTC. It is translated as CASSYSGLAVNNEQFF.